A single sample gave rise to the 20 T cell receptor beta chains below, sequenced in a study of cytomegalovirus exposure and HLA in healthy donors. The primer mix had 60 Vbeta and 13 Jbeta primers. This table comes from immunoSEQ multiplex PCR, and its TCRdb copy is limited to in-frame clones, with some not included. The table has about 140,000 clones, roughly 70% seen once. Specimen: PBMCs. These receptor sequences come from a middle-aged woman in good health and CMV-seronegative.

V and J are TRBV5-1 and TRBJ2-7, with 11 nucleotides matching TRBD1. Looked up from germline, CDR1 is SGHRS and CDR2 is YFSETQ. Trimming removed 0 bases from V and 7 bases from J; junction bases left unmatched: 6. This CDR3 has 15 residues. The DNA for the CDR3 is TGCGCCAGCAGCTTGGCCGGAGGGACAGGGGGGGAGCAGTACTTC. Translating it yields CASSLAGGTGGEQYF.

The V and J genes are TRBV4-1 and TRBJ2-5, with a tentative D call TRBD1 (5 bases). The length of the CDR3 is 13 residues. V dropped 5 bases and J dropped 5 bases, with 12 bases sitting between them. CDR1 MGHRA and CDR2 YSYEKL come from the germline V gene. The CDR3 here is CASSAQGFETQYF. The CDR3 coding sequence is TGCGCCAGCAGCGCGCAGGGTTTTGAGACCCAGTACTTC.

V usage is TRBV6-1 and J usage is TRBJ1-1; 7 nucleotides match TRBD1. Germline V CDR1 and CDR2: MNHNS, SASEGT. This CDR3 has 14 amino acids. Trimming removed 3 bases from V and 7 bases from J; junction bases left unmatched: 8. The CDR3 sequence is CASSDLSGGNEAFF. The CDR3 DNA follows: TGTGCCAGCAGTGACCTGTCAGGGGGGAATGAAGCTTTCTTT.

This clone has just a few counts. This chain joins TRBV27 and TRBJ2-7; tentatively, D is TRBD2 (5 bases). Between the trimmed V and J ends, which lost 5 bases and 7 bases, there was a span of 15 bases. Germline V CDR1 and CDR2: MNHEY, SMNVEV (reference sequence). The CDR3 extends over 13 amino acids. The CDR3 region has the DNA TGTGCCAGCAGTGGAGGCGGACGGCCAGAGCAGTACTTC. Protein: CASSGGGRPEQYF.

V usage is TRBV6-6 and J usage is TRBJ2-7, with 9 bases that match TRBD2. The ends lost 7 bases at V and 4 bases at J; junction bases unmatched: 5. Germline V gene data show CDR1 as MNHNY and CDR2 as SVGAGI (reference sequence). The CDR3 is 13 residues long. Here the CDR3 DNA reads TGTGCCAGCAATGCGGGAGGGCGATACGAGCAGTACTTC. Translated: CASNAGGRYEQYF.

The rearrangement uses TRBV7-9 and TRBJ1-3; D is undetermined. Between the trimmed V and J ends, which lost 6 bases and 4 bases, there was a span of 13 bases. The CDR3 runs to 14 residues. Germline CDR1 SEHNR, CDR2 FQNEAQ (reference sequence). The CDR3 sequence is CASSRTTLGNTIYF. In nucleotides, the CDR3 is TGTGCCAGCAGTCGTACTACGCTAGGAAACACCATATATTTT.

This clone was seen once. The V call is TRBV5-1, the J call TRBJ2-3; 11 bases agree with TRBD2. This CDR3 region has 17 residues. V lost 4 bases and J lost 0; bases outside the gene matches: 7. Germline lookup yields CDR1 SGHRS and CDR2 YFSETQ. CDR3 residues: CASSKPGLAASTDTQYF. The CDR3 nucleotides read TGCGCCAGCAGCAAGCCGGGACTAGCGGCTAGCACAGATACGCAGTATTTT. Full variable domain (remainder filled in from reference TRBV5-1 and TRBJ2-3): KAGVTQTPRYLIKTRGQQVTLSCSPISGHRSVSWYQQTPGQGLQFLFEYFSETQRNKGNFPGRFSGRQFSNSRSEMNVSTLELGDSALYLCASSKPGLAASTDTQYFGPGTRLTVL.

J is TRBJ2-3 and V is TRBV19; unclear D gene. CDR1 is LNHDA and CDR2 is SQIVND in the germline V gene (reference sequence). The CDR3 sequence is 15 residues long. V was pared by 7 bases and J by 0 bases, with 14 bases between. As DNA, the CDR3 is TGTGCCAGTAAACCCCGGCAGACTAGCACAGATACGCAGTATTTT. Translating gives CASKPRQTSTDTQYF. The full variable domain, completed using reference TRBV19 and TRBJ2-3, is DGGITQSPKYLFRKEGQNVTLSCEQNLNHDAMYWYRQDPGQGLRLIYYSQIVNDFQKGDIAEGYSVSREKKESFPLTVTSAQKNPTAFYLCASKPRQTSTDTQYFGPGTRLTVL.

This chain connects TRBV30 to TRBJ1-4; D gene ambiguous. The V gene's germline CDR1 is GTSNPN and CDR2 SVGIG (reference sequence). The CDR3 runs to 11 residues. V lost 2 bases to trimming and J lost 8 bases, with 6 bases between them. In DNA form, the CDR3 reads TGTGCCTGGAGTCCGACAGAAAAACTGTTTTTT. Amino acids: CAWSPTEKLFF.

The sample holds a few counts of this clone. The gene calls are TRBV4-1 and TRBJ2-2; D perhaps matches TRBD1 (6 bases). This CDR3 comprises 17 residues. V was shortened by 4 bases and J by 1 base, with 16 bases between the two germline ends. Germline CDR1 MGHRA, CDR2 YSYEKL. CDR3 sequence (DNA): TGCGCCAGCAGCCCGACGTCAACAGGGCTGAACACCGGGGAGCTGTTTTTT. It is translated as CASSPTSTGLNTGELFF.

This clone was detected only a few times. The chain employs TRBV5-1 and TRBJ2-7; 9 bases align to TRBD1. Per the germline V gene, CDR1 is SGHRS and CDR2 is YFSETQ. There are 15 residues in the CDR3. J gave up 2 bases and V 3 bases, and 6 bases lay outside the gene matches. CDR3 nucleotide sequence: TGCGCCAGCAGCTCCGGGACAGGGTTTCCCTACGAGCAGTACTTC. Protein: CASSSGTGFPYEQYF.

The chain has TRBV4-2 and TRBJ1-5; TRBD1 aligns across 7 bases. This CDR3 has 18 amino acids. The J segment lost 0 bases and the V segment lost 0 bases, leaving 8 bases of the junction unmatched. The germline V gene has CDR1 LGHNA and CDR2 YNFKEQ. This CDR3 reads CASSQEVSPGGSNQPQHF. The CDR3 DNA reads as TGTGCCAGCAGCCAAGAGGTGTCGCCAGGGGGTAGCAATCAGCCCCAGCATTTT.

The chain recombines TRBV18 with TRBJ1-1; a possible D gene is TRBD1 (6 bases). The CDR3 is 14 residues long. Germline CDR1 KGHSH, CDR2 LQKENI. Trimming cost V 3 bases and J 4 bases, with 12 bases left between them. Here the CDR3 reads CASSPPGTSTEAFF. Here the CDR3 DNA reads TGTGCCAGCTCACCCCCCGGGACAAGCACTGAAGCTTTCTTT. Filled out from reference TRBV18 and TRBJ1-1, the complete variable domain reads NAGVMQNPRHLVRRRGQEARLRCSPMKGHSHVYWYRQLPEEGLKFMVYLQKENIIDESGMPKERFSAEFPKEGPSILRIQQVVRGDSAAYFCASSPPGTSTEAFFGQGTRLTVV.

The chain is built from TRBV27 and TRBJ2-2, with TRBD2 identical over 9 bases. The CDR3 covers 15 residues. Germline loops: CDR1 MNHEY, CDR2 SMNVEV (reference sequence). J was trimmed by 3 bases and V by 5 bases; bases with no gene match: 4. The CDR3: CASSLAGGYTGELFF. The CDR3 DNA sequence: TGTGCCAGCAGTCTGGCGGGAGGGTACACCGGGGAGCTGTTTTTT.

The V gene is TRBV28, the J gene TRBJ2-1, with TRBD2 matching over 8 bases. Germline CDR1 reads MDHEN; CDR2 reads SYDVKM. V was pared by 4 bases and J by 4 bases, with 6 bases of the junction left unmatched. This CDR3 has 15 residues. The CDR3 DNA reads as TGTGCCAGCAGTTCGGGGGGGCGCCCGTACAATGAGCAGTTCTTC. This codes for CASSSGGRPYNEQFF.

The chain uses TRBV29-1 and TRBJ2-1; a possible D gene is TRBD1 (6 bases). The CDR3 is 11 amino acids. CDR1 is SQVTM and CDR2 is ANQGSEA in the germline V gene. The germline V and J ends were trimmed by 6 bases and 10 bases, with 13 bases remaining between them. CDR3 bases: TGCAGCGTGGCAGACAGGCGAGAGCAGTTCTTC. Amino acids: CSVADRREQFF.

The V call is TRBV11-2, the J call TRBJ2-5; the match to TRBD1 covers 8 bases. The CDR3 runs 16 residues. Trimming removed 2 bases from V and 4 bases from J; junction bases left unmatched: 9. Per the germline V gene, CDR1 is SGHAT and CDR2 is FQNNGV. CDR3 DNA sequence: TGTGCCAGCAGCTTATTGGGACAGGCTAGGAGAGAGACCCAGTACTTC. The encoded protein is CASSLLGQARRETQYF.

The CDR3 protein is CASSYSAYTGELFF. CDR3 bases: TGTGCCAGCAGTTACTCGGCCTACACCGGGGAGCTGTTTTTT. This rearrangement joins TRBV6-5 to TRBJ2-2; unclear D gene. V lost 0 bases, J lost 3 bases, and 5 bases lay in between. The CDR3 consists of 14 residues. CDR1 is MNHEY and CDR2 is SVGAGI in the germline V gene.

As regards this clone: At one of its ends the junction is not consistent with the germline gene, which may arise from a read error. The chain has TRBV7-9 and TRBJ1-4; D remains ambiguous. Germline V gene sequence: CDR1 SEHNR, CDR2 FQNEAQ (reference sequence). CDR3 length: 14 residues. Here the CDR3 DNA reads TGTTCCAGCAGCTTTCAAACGGGTGATGAAAAACTGTTTTTT. Translated: CSSSFQTGDEKLFF.

The chain joins TRBV5-1 to TRBJ1-2; unclear D gene. The germline V and J ends were trimmed by 1 base and 2 bases, with 9 bases remaining between them. Looked up from germline, CDR1 is SGHRS and CDR2 is YFSETQ. The CDR3 has 14 amino acids. Here the CDR3 DNA reads TGCGCCAGCAGCTTGTCCTCTTCCAACTATGGCTACACCTTC. Translating gives CASSLSSSNYGYTF.